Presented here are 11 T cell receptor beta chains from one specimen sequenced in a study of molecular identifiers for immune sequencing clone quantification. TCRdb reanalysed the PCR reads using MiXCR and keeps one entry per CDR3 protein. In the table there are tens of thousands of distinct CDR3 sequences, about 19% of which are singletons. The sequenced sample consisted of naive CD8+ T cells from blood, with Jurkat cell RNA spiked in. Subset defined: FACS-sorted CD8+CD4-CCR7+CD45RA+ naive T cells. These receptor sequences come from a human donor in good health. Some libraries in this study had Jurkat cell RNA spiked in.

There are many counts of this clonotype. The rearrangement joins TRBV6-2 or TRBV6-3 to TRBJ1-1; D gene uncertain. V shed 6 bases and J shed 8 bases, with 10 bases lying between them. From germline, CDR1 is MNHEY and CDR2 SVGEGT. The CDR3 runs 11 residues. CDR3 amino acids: CASSPGLEAFF. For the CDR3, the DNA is TGTGCCAGCAGCCCCGGTCTCGAAGCTTTCTTT.

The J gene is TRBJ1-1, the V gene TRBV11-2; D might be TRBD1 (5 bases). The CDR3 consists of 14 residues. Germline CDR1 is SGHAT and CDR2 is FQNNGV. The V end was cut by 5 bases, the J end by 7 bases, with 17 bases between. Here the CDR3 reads CASSIGQYPYEAFF. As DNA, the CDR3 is TGTGCCAGCAGCATAGGACAATACCCCTATGAAGCTTTCTTT.

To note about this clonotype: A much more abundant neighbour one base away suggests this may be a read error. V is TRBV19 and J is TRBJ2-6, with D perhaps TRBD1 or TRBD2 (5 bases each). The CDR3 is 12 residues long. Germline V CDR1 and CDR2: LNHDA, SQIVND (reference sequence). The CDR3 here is CASSIGASVLTF. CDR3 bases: TGTGCCAGTAGTATCGGGGCCAGCGTCCTGACTTTC.

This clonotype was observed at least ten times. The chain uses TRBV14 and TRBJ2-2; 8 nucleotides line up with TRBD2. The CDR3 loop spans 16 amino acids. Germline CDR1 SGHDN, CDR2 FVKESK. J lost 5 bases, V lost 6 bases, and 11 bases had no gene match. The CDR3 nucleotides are TGTGCCAGCAGACGCCAGCGGGAGAGGCGAACCGGGGAGCTGTTTTTT. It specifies CASRRQRERRTGELFF.

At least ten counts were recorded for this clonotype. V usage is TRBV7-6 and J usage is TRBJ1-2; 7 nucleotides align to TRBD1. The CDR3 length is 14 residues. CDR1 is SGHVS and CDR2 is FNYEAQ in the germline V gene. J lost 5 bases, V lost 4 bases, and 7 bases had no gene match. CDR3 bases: TGTGCCAGCAGCTCCCGGGACAGTGAATATGGCTACACCTTC. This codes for CASSSRDSEYGYTF.

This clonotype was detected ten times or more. In DNA form, the CDR3 reads TGCAGCGTTCTGGGGTTTGGGGAAGGAGCGGCCGGGGAGCTGTTTTTT. It codes for CSVLGFGEGAAGELFF. This chain links TRBV29-1 with TRBJ2-2; tentatively, D is TRBD2 (5 bases). Trimming left V 5 bases short and J 6 bases short, with 22 bases between. Germline CDR1 and CDR2: SQVTM and ANQGSEA. The CDR3 contains 16 residues.

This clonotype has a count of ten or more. CDR3 DNA sequence: TGCGCCAGCAGCCAAGAGACCGGGAGCTCCTACAATGAGCAGTTCTTC. Residues: CASSQETGSSYNEQFF. J is TRBJ2-1 and V is TRBV4-3, with TRBD2 as a possible D gene (6 bases). CDR1 is LGHNA, CDR2 YSLEER, per germline. The CDR3 extends over 16 amino acids. The ends were cut back, 0 bases at V and 0 bases at J, with 9 bases in the middle.

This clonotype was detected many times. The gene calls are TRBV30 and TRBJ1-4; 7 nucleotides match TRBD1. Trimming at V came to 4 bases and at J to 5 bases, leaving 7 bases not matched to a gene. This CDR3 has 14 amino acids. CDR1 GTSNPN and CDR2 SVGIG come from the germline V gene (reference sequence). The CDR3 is CAWTLTGRNEKLFF. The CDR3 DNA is TGTGCCTGGACCCTGACAGGGAGAAATGAAAAACTGTTTTTT.

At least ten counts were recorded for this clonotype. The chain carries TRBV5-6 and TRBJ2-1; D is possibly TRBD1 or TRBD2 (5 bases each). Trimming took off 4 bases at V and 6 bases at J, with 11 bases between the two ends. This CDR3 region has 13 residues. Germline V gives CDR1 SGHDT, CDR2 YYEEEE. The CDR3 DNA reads TGTGCCAGCAGCAAGGGACCTTCCAATGAGCAGTTCTTC. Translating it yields CASSKGPSNEQFF. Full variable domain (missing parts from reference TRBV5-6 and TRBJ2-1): DAGVTQSPTHLIKTRGQQVTLRCSPKSGHDTVSWYQQALGQGPQFIFQYYEEEERQRGNFPDRFSGHQFPNYSSELNVNALLLGDSALYLCASSKGPSNEQFFGPGTRLTVL.

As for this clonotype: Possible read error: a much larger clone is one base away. CDR3 nucleotide sequence: TGTGCCAGCAGCTCTGACAACTACGAGCAGTACTTC. Translated, it gives CASSSDNYEQYF. The chain joins TRBV5-3 to TRBJ2-7; D call uncertain. TRBV5-3 falls under the ORF class, with uncertain function. The CDR3 spans 12 residues.

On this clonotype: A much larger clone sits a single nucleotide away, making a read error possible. Here the CDR3 DNA reads TGTGCCAGCAGTACACTCACAGATACGCAGCATTTT. Translating it yields CASSTLTDTQHF. The chain combines TRBV27 with TRBJ2-3; no clear D. The J call is in doubt because the DNA end fits TRBJ1-5 better. CDR3 length equals 12 residues. Germline loops: CDR1 MNHEY, CDR2 SMNVEV (reference sequence).